This T cell receptor beta chain emerged from a study of vaccination and CD4 T cells after COVID-19. About the study: Vaccinees got either two BNT162b2 doses or two mRNA-1273 doses. Post-vaccine sample collection happened at a median of 72 days after dose two, ranging 14 to 241. Stimulation used overlapping spike peptides from SARS-CoV-2, HCoV-NL63, HCoV-OC43 and HCoV-229E.

This sample's treatment: roughly nine-day PBMC culture with coronavirus spike peptide pools or control peptides (ViraFEST assay). The unexposed donor provided CD4+ T cells, which were taken before the COVID-19 pandemic (2011-2018). Following a culture period (approximately 9 days), negative selection was used to isolate CD4+ T cells. In its sample, this clonotype was seen a few times. Its antigen remains unknown. V lost 5 bases to trimming and J lost 5 bases, with 11 bases between them. Germline V gives CDR1 MNHEY, CDR2 SMNVEV (reference sequence). This CDR3 is 13 amino acids long. The Oncomine TCR Beta short-read assay was what sequenced the DNA obtained from cultured CD4+ T cells. Cultured CD4+ T cells yielded the extracted genomic DNA. Via MiXCR, TCRdb re-called the PCR reads, giving one row per CDR3 protein. The repertoire has thousands of distinct CDR3 sequences, 38% of them found once; the top ten carry approximately 24%.

This TCR was recovered from a human donor in good health. Sequencing was carried out using CD4+ T cells from blood, cultured in vitro. The V and J genes are TRBV27 and TRBJ2-3, with D possibly matching TRBD1 (6 bases). CDR3 sequence: CASSPRGGDTQYF. CDR3 coding DNA: TGTGCCAGCAGTCCCAGGGGTGGAGATACGCAGTATTTT.